The following is a T cell receptor beta chain sequence with its context. Libraries were prepared by immunoSEQ multiplex PCR; TCRdb keeps only in-frame clonotypes and omits some of them. The sample includes roughly 30,000 clones, about 87% of them seen just once. This sample stems from a study of blood T cell repertoires in COVID-19. Background on the study: T cells, B-cell-depleted T cells, or PBMCs provided the cDNA or gDNA that served as material.

The receptor was isolated from a man between 70 and 80 years old with acute or convalescent COVID-19. Sequenced sample: peripheral blood.

DNA for the CDR3: TGTGCCAGTGGGCCCGGAAACAGAGCCTACGAGCAGTACTTC. It is translated as CASGPGNRAYEQYF. The gene calls are TRBV19 and TRBJ2-7, with D uncertain. Germline-derived CDR1 and CDR2 are LNHDA and SQIVND (reference sequence). V shed 8 bases and J shed 2 bases, with 16 bases lying between them. The CDR3 has 14 amino acids. The full variable domain, in which reference TRBV19 and TRBJ2-7 provide the parts outside the CDR3, is DGGITQSPKYLFRKEGQNVTLSCEQNLNHDAMYWYRQDPGQGLRLIYYSQIVNDFQKGDIAEGYSVSREKKESFPLTVTSAQKNPTAFYLCASGPGNRAYEQYFGPGTRLTVT.